This TCR beta chain was recovered during a study of T cell responses to AZD1222 COVID-19 vaccine. Overall study results and limits: Following two doses of AZD1222, Spike-specific TCR breadth and depth rose. CD4 TCRs linked to vaccination spanned spike, dominating at 160-218 and 743-854.

Generated by immunoSEQ multiplex PCR, the TCRdb table keeps only in-frame clones and is missing some. The profile shows 120,000 to 150,000 clones, 85% to 90% of them singletons. Trimming took off 2 bases at V and 4 bases at J, with 18 bases between the two ends. Per germline, CDR1 SGHNT and CDR2 YYREEE (reference sequence). The CDR3 covers 16 residues. A note on this clone: What it binds is not known.

This receptor was identified in an adult in good health. This specimen was peripheral blood, taken on day 0 of AZD1222 vaccination. The genes are TRBV5-4 and TRBJ2-5, with a possible D match to TRBD1 (6 bases). DNA for the CDR3: TGTGCCAGCAGCTTTGGTGACAGGCTGAGTCGAGAGACCCAGTACTTC. Residues: CASSFGDRLSRETQYF.